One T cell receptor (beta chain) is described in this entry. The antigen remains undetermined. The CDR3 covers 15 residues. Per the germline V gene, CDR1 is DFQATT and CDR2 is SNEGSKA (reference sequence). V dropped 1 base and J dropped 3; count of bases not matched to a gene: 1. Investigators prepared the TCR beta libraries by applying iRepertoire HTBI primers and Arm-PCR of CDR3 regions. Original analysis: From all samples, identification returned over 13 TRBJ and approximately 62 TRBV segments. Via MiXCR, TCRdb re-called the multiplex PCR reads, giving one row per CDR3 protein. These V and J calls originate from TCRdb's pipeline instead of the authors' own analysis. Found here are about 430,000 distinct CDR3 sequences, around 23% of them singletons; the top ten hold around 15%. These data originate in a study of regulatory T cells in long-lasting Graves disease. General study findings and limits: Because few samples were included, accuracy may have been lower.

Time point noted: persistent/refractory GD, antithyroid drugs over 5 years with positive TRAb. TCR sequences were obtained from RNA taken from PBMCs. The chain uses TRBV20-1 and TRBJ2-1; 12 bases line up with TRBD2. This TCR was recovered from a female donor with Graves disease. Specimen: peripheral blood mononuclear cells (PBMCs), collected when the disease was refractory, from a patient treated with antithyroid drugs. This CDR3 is CSARGTSGDYNEQFF. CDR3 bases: TGCAGTGCTAGAGGGACTAGCGGGGACTACAATGAGCAGTTCTTC.